This is a list of T cell receptor beta chains from one sample in a study of PD-1 blockade in classical Hodgkin lymphoma. The method was immunoSEQ multiplex PCR; TCRdb's version includes in-frame clones alone and lacks a portion of them. Among tens of thousands of clones listed, 65% to 90% were seen once. The sample was peripheral blood mononuclear cells (PBMCs), taken at baseline. All receptors derive from a human donor with classical Hodgkin lymphoma. The CDR3 runs from the conserved cysteine through the conserved F or W. D genes are given only for firm matches. For some rows the clone size is stated as once, few or many, or as a class when expanded; others skip it.

d_call,j_call,clone_size,v_call,cdr3_nt,cdr3_aa
TRBD2,TRBJ2-4,-,TRBV5-4,TGTGCCAGCAGCTTAGCTAGCGGGGGGTTAACCAAAAACATTCAGTACTTC,CASSLASGGLTKNIQYF
-,TRBJ1-1,-,TRBV7-9,TGTGCCAGCAGCTTATCTTCAGGGCTCATGAACACTGAAGCTTTCTTT,CASSLSSGLMNTEAFF
-,TRBJ2-7,-,TRBV10-2,TGCGCCAGCAGTGTTTGGAAAACCTACGAGCAGTACTTC,CASSVWKTYEQYF
-,TRBJ1-6,-,TRBV7-2,TGTGCCAGCAGCGAAAGGAGCTCCTATAATTCACCCCTCCACTTT,CASSERSSYNSPLHF
-,TRBJ2-7,-,TRBV6-5,TGTGCCAGCCAGGGGACCTTCTACGAGCAGTACTTC,CASQGTFYEQYF
-,TRBJ1-2,-,TRBV5-1,TGCGCCAGCAGCTTGGGTCAGGACGGCTACACCTTC,CASSLGQDGYTF
-,TRBJ2-3,-,TRBV7-9,TGTGCCAGCAGCTTATCCGCTGGGGCGTCAGATACGCAGTATTTT,CASSLSAGASDTQYF
-,TRBJ1-4,-,TRBV14,TGTGCCAGCAGCCAAGTGCGAGGGTCAAATGAAAAACTGTTTTTT,CASSQVRGSNEKLFF
-,TRBJ1-6,-,TRBV7-9,TGTGCCAGCAGCTTAGACATAGAATCTTCACCCCTCCACTTT,CASSLDIESSPLHF
-,TRBJ1-2,-,TRBV5-4,TGTGCCAGCAGGCTTGAGGGGGAGGTCTATGGCTACACCTTC,CASRLEGEVYGYTF
TRBD2,TRBJ2-2,-,TRBV2,TGTGCCAGTCGGGGGGTGGATACCGGGGAGCTGTTTTTT,CASRGVDTGELFF
TRBD1,TRBJ1-2,-,TRBV18,TGTGCCAGCTCACCACCGGGACAGGGGGCTTCCTATGGCTACACCTTC,CASSPPGQGASYGYTF
-,TRBJ2-3,-,TRBV5-1,TGCGCCAGCAGCCCCCGTTTCCACACAGATACGCAGTATTTT,CASSPRFHTDTQYF
-,TRBJ1-1,-,TRBV9,TGTGCCAGCGGACGCTCTTCTTCGACGGGCATGAACACTGAAGCTTTCTTT,CASGRSSSTGMNTEAFF
-,TRBJ2-3,-,TRBV5-1,TGCGCCAGCAGCTTGGCGACGGGATTTAAGGCAGATACGCAGTATTTT,CASSLATGFKADTQYF
-,TRBJ1-6,-,TRBV12-5,TGTGCTAGTGGTTTGGACAGTTTTAATTCACCCCTCCACTTT,CASGLDSFNSPLHF
TRBD2,TRBJ2-7,once,TRBV4-1,TGCGCCAGCAGCCCAGGACTAGCGGGGGTTTACGAGCAGTACTTC,CASSPGLAGVYEQYF
-,TRBJ1-3,-,TRBV30,TGTGCCTGGGCGTTATCTGGAAACACCATATATTTT,CAWALSGNTIYF
-,TRBJ1-6,-,TRBV7-9,TGTGCCAGCAGCTTACAGGTTGATAATTCACCCCTCCACTTT,CASSLQVDNSPLHF
-,TRBJ1-4,-,TRBV14,TGTGCCAGCAGCCGAGCCGGGAATGAAAAACTGTTTTTT,CASSRAGNEKLFF
-,TRBJ2-7,-,TRBV7-8,TGTGCCAGCAGCTTAGCGCTTGAACAGACCTACGAGCAGTACTTC,CASSLALEQTYEQYF
TRBD2,TRBJ2-5,-,TRBV25-1,TGTGCCAGCAGTGGGGGGGGAGGGACCCAGTACTTC,CASSGGGGTQYF
-,TRBJ1-6,once,TRBV30,TGTGCCTGGAGTAGAGTGGTACGTGGGATTGATTCACCCCTCCACTTT,CAWSRVVRGIDSPLHF
-,TRBJ1-2,-,TRBV25-1,TGTGCCAGCAGAGGTCCGGGATATTATAATGGCTACACCTTC,CASRGPGYYNGYTF
-,TRBJ2-5,-,TRBV9,TGTGCCAGCAGTGGCTACGGGGGTCCCCAAGAGACCCAGTACTTC,CASSGYGGPQETQYF
-,TRBJ1-5,-,TRBV18,TGTGCCAGCTCCACCCCGAACAAGCCCCAGCATTTT,CASSTPNKPQHF
TRBD1,TRBJ2-7,-,TRBV7-8,TGTGCCAGCAGCCTCGGGACAGGGGGAGTCTACGAGCAGTACTTC,CASSLGTGGVYEQYF
-,TRBJ1-1,few,TRBV27,TGTGCCGCCAGGGCTGGGACTGAAGCTTTCTTT,CAARAGTEAFF
TRBD1,TRBJ1-2,-,TRBV5-1,TGCGCCAGCAGAAATACCGGGACAGGGAACTATGGCTACACCTTC,CASRNTGTGNYGYTF
-,TRBJ2-2,-,TRBV4-2,TGTGCCAGCAGCCAACTCAACCCCACCACCGGGGAGCTGTTTTTT,CASSQLNPTTGELFF
-,TRBJ1-3,-,TRBV5-1,TGCGCCAGCAGCCTTTCGGGGAGTGGAAACACCATATATTTT,CASSLSGSGNTIYF
-,TRBJ1-2,-,TRBV5-1,TGCGCCAGCAGCTTGGTGGAGGGTACGGACTATGGCTACACCTTC,CASSLVEGTDYGYTF